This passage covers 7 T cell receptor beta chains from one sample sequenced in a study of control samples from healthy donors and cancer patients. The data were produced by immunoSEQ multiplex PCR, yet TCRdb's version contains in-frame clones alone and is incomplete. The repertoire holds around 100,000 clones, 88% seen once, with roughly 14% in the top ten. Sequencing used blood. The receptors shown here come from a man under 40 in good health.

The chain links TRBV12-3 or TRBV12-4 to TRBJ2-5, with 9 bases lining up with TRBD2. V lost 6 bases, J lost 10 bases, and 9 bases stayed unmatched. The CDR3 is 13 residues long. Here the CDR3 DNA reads TGTGCCAGCAGGGGACTAGCCGCGGGTGGCCAGTACTTC. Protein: CASRGLAAGGQYF.

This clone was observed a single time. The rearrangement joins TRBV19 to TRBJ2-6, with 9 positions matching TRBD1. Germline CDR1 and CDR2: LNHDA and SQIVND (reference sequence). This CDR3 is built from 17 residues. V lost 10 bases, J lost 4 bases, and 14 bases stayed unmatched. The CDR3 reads CATHTGTGIGGANVLTF. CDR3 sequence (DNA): TGTGCCACTCACACCGGGACAGGGATAGGAGGGGCCAACGTCCTGACTTTC.

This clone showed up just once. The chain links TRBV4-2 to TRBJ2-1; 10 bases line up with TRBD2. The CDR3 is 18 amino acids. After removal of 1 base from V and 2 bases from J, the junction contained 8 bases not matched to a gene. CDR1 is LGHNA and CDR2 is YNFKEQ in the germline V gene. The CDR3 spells CASSQVSSLAGAYNEQFF. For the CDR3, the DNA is TGTGCCAGCAGCCAAGTGAGTTCTCTAGCGGGAGCCTACAATGAGCAGTTCTTC.

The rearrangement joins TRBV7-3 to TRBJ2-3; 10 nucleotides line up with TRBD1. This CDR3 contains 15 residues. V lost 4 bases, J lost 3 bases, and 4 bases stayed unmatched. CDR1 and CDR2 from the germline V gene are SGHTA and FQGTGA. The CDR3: CASSSSGQGTDTQYF. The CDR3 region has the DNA TGTGCCAGCAGCTCTTCGGGACAGGGGACAGATACGCAGTATTTT.

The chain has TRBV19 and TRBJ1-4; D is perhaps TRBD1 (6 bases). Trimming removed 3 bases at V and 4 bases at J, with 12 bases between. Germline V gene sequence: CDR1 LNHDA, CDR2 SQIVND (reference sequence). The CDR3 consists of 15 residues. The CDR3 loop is CASSISAGVNEKLFF. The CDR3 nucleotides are TGTGCCAGTAGTATCTCCGCAGGGGTTAATGAAAAACTGTTTTTT.

CDR3 region: CASSPGTSGSNEQFF. The CDR3 DNA reads TGTGCCAGCTCACCTGGGACTAGCGGGAGCAATGAGCAGTTCTTC. The V call is TRBV18, the J call TRBJ2-1; 14 bases agree with TRBD2. Germline V gene lookup returns CDR1 KGHSH and CDR2 LQKENI. The CDR3 totals 15 residues. V was pared by 3 bases and J by 6 bases, with 1 base of the junction left unmatched.

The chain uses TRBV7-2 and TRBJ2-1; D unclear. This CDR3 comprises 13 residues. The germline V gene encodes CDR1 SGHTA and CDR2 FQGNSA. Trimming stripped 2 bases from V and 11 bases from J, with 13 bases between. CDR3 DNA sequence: TGTGCCAGCAGCTTACCCACGCGGCCCCAGCAGTTCTTC. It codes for CASSLPTRPQQFF.